This is a list of T cell receptor beta chains from one sample in a study of blood T cell repertoires in COVID-19. TCRdb keeps only in-frame clones here, not all; method: immunoSEQ multiplex PCR. The data contain approximately 180,000 clones, roughly 84% of them singletons. Material: peripheral blood. The receptor set was obtained from a person aged 65-85 years with COVID-19, enrolled during active disease. CDR3s include the opening cysteine and the closing phenylalanine or tryptophan. Each record gives: CDR3 DNA, CDR3 protein, J gene, clone size, V gene, D gene. A D gene is named only where the DNA matches it firmly. Some rows have no size entry. The others give once, few or many, or a class for an expanded clone.

DNA: TGTGCCACTAGCGGGAGCACAGATACGCAGTATTTT; CDR3: CATSGSTDTQYF; J: TRBJ2-3; size: -; V: TRBV19; D: TRBD2
DNA: TGTGCCAGTAGTGCCCGACGACAGGGCAGCAATCAGCCCCAGCATTTT; CDR3: CASSARRQGSNQPQHF; J: TRBJ1-5; size: -; V: TRBV19; D: TRBD1
DNA: TGTGCCAGCACCCTTGGATCTAGCGGGGAGACCCAGTACTTC; CDR3: CASTLGSSGETQYF; J: TRBJ2-5; size: -; V: TRBV3-1/TRBV3-2; D: TRBD2
DNA: TGTGCCAGCGGGTTAGACGGAGAGACCCAGTACTTC; CDR3: CASGLDGETQYF; J: TRBJ2-5; size: -; V: TRBV12-3/TRBV12-4; D: -
DNA: TGCAGTGCTAGTGGGGGACAGAGAAACACCGGGGAGCTGTTTTTT; CDR3: CSASGGQRNTGELFF; J: TRBJ2-2; size: -; V: TRBV20-1; D: TRBD1
DNA: TGTGCCAGCAGCCAACAGGGGGAGTCTGGAAACACCATATATTTT; CDR3: CASSQQGESGNTIYF; J: TRBJ1-3; size: -; V: TRBV6-4; D: TRBD1
DNA: TGTGCCAGCACCTCATCGGGGGGGCCCTACGAGCAGTACTTC; CDR3: CASTSSGGPYEQYF; J: TRBJ2-7; size: -; V: TRBV11-2; D: TRBD2
DNA: TGTGCCAGCAGCTTAGGCTCTAAGGGGGTGAATGAAAAACTGTTTTTT; CDR3: CASSLGSKGVNEKLFF; J: TRBJ1-4; size: few; V: TRBV7-6; D: -
DNA: TGTGCCAGCAGCTTAGGTGTAGGGGGGGGCAATCAGCCCCAGCATTTT; CDR3: CASSLGVGGGNQPQHF; J: TRBJ1-5; size: -; V: TRBV7-8; D: -
DNA: TGTGCCTGGACTCGCGGCTACGAGCAGTACTTC; CDR3: CAWTRGYEQYF; J: TRBJ2-7; size: -; V: TRBV30; D: -
DNA: TGTGCCAGCAGCACCGCCACAGGGCCCCAAGAGACCCAGTACTTC; CDR3: CASSTATGPQETQYF; J: TRBJ2-5; size: -; V: TRBV7-7; D: -
DNA: TGTGCCATCAGACAGGGGGAAAATAGTTATGGCTACACCTTC; CDR3: CAIRQGENSYGYTF; J: TRBJ1-2; size: -; V: TRBV10-3; D: TRBD1
DNA: TGTGCCAGCAGTCGGGGTGAAGCTTTCTTT; CDR3: CASSRGEAFF; J: TRBJ1-1; size: -; V: TRBV28; D: -